By proportion, the clone carrying this T cell receptor (beta chain) is medium-sized (0.01 to 0.1%). These data belong to a study of T-cell reconstitution after alpha-beta-depleted transplantation in children. Germline-derived CDR1 and CDR2 are LGHNA and YNFKEQ. After removal of 4 bases from V and 6 bases from J, the junction contained 10 bases not matched to a gene. The CDR3 contains 17 residues. It was with unique molecular identifiers that the TCRbeta library was prepared. In TCRdb, the PCR reads were re-called with MiXCR into one record per CDR3 protein. The sample lists about 230,000 distinct CDR3 sequences, around 9.7% seen once, with about 4.8% in the top ten.

The V gene is TRBV4-2, the J gene TRBJ2-3, with 13 bases that match TRBD2. The material was PBMCs from the stem cell graft donor, obtained from the stem cell graft. The source of this sequence is a human donor who donated a stem cell graft to a child with SCID. In DNA form, the CDR3 reads TGTGCCAGCAGCCCCGTACTAGCGGGGGGGCCGGCGGATACGCAGTATTTT. It encodes CASSPVLAGGPADTQYF.